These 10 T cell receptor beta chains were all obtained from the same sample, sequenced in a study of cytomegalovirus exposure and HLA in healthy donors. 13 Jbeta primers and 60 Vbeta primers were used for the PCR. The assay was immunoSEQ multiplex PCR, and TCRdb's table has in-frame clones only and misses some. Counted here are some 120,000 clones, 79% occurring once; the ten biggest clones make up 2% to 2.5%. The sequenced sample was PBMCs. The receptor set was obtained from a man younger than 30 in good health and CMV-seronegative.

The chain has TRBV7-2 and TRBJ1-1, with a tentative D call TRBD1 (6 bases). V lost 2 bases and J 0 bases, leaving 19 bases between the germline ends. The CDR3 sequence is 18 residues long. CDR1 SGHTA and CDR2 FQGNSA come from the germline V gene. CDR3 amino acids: CASSLISLGRGLNTEAFF. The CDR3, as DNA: TGTGCCAGCAGCTTAATATCACTCGGCAGGGGATTGAACACTGAAGCTTTCTTT.

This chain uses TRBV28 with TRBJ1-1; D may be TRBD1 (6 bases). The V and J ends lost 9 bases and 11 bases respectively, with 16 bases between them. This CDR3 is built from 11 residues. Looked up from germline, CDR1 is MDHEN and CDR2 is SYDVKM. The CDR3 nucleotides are TGTGCCAGTGAACAGGGTACGGGGGCTTTCTTT. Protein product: CASEQGTGAFF.

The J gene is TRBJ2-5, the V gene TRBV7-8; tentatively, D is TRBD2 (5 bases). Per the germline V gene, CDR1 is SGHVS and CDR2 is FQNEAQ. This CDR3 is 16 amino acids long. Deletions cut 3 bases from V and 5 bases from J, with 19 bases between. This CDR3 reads CASSFALTPWEETQYF. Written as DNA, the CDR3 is TGTGCCAGCAGCTTCGCTCTGACTCCCTGGGAGGAGACCCAGTACTTC.

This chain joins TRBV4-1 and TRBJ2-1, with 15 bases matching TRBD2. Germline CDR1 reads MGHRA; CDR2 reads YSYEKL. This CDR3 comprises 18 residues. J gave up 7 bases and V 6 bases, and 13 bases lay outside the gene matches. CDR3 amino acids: CASRNPLLGLAGGNEQFF. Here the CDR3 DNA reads TGCGCCAGCAGAAATCCCCTACTGGGACTAGCGGGAGGTAATGAGCAGTTCTTC.

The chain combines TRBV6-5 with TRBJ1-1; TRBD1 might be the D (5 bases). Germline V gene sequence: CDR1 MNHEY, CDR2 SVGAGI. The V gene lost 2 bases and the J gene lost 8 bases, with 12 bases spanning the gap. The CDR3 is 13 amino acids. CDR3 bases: TGTGCCAGCAGTTACGCGAAACAGGTCGAAGCTTTCTTT. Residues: CASSYAKQVEAFF.

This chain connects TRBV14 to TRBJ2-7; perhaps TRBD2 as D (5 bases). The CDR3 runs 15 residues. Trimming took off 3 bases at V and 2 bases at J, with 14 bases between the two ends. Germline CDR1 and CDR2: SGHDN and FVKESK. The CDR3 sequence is CASSHPIAQPYEQYF. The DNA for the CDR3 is TGTGCCAGCAGCCATCCCATAGCGCAACCCTACGAGCAGTACTTC.

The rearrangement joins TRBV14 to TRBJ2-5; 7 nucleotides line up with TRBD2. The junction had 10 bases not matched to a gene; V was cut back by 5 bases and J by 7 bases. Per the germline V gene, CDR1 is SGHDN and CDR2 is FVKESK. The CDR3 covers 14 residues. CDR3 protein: CASSFFREVGTQYF. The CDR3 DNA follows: TGTGCCAGCAGCTTTTTCCGGGAGGTAGGGACCCAGTACTTC.

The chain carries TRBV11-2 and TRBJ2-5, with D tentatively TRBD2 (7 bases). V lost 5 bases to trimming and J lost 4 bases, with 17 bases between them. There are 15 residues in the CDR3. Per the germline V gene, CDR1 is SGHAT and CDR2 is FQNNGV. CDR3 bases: TGTGCCAGCAGCCGTCTAGTGGGGGGGGCAGAGACCCAGTACTTC. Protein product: CASSRLVGGAETQYF.

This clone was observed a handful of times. CDR3 nucleotide sequence: TGCGCCAGCACGGGATCCTCTTACGAGCAGTACTTC. It translates to CASTGSSYEQYF. This chain joins TRBV5-1 and TRBJ2-7, with D perhaps matching TRBD2 (5 bases). CDR3 length: 12 amino acids. With 6 bases removed from V and 4 bases from J, the gap between germline ends came to 11 bases. Germline assignment: CDR1 SGHRS and CDR2 YFSETQ. Full variable domain (outside the CDR3, taken from reference TRBV5-1 and TRBJ2-7): KAGVTQTPRYLIKTRGQQVTLSCSPISGHRSVSWYQQTPGQGLQFLFEYFSETQRNKGNFPGRFSGRQFSNSRSEMNVSTLELGDSALYLCASTGSSYEQYFGPGTRLTVT.

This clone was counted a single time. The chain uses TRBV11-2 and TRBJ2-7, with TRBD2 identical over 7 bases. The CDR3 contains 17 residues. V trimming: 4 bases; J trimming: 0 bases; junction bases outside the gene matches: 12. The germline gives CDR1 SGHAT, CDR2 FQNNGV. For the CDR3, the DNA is TGTGCCAGCAGCTCCCCTCGGGGCGGGAGAAGCTCCTACGAGCAGTACGTC. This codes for CASSSPRGGRSSYEQYV.